These T cell receptor beta chains were read from a single sample in a study of blood T cell repertoires in COVID-19. Assay used: immunoSEQ multiplex PCR; TCRdb lists only in-frame clones, some missing. The sample comprises about 240,000 clones, 87% of which are singletons, and just over 2.5% rests with the top ten. The material sequenced was PBMCs or T cells enriched from blood (not recorded which). The receptors were gathered from a woman in her 30s with acute COVID-19. Each CDR3 is given with its conserved first and last residue.

V gene: TRBV15; CDR3 length: 15; CDR3 protein: CATSRGGQAREKLFF
V gene: TRBV10-3; CDR3 length: 14; CDR3 protein: CAISDGLVGGIQYF
V gene: TRBV25-1; CDR3 length: 12; CDR3 protein: CASSQDIHEQYF
V gene: TRBV6-5; CDR3 length: 14; CDR3 protein: CASSTGTDYTEAFF
V gene: TRBV28; CDR3 length: 13; CDR3 protein: CASSRTDYTEAFF
V gene: TRBV19; CDR3 length: 13; CDR3 protein: CASSSGEFSPLHF
V gene: TRBV9; CDR3 length: 15; CDR3 protein: CASSPGGRINTEAFF
V gene: TRBV13; CDR3 length: 16; CDR3 protein: CASSLGDGQGTHGYTF
V gene: TRBV18; CDR3 length: 15; CDR3 protein: CASSPPNGRGTEAFF
V gene: TRBV5-4; CDR3 length: 15; CDR3 protein: CASSLAGGGSETQYF
V gene: TRBV6-1; CDR3 length: 19; CDR3 protein: CASSESPWAGRSFNYGYTF
V gene: TRBV7-6; CDR3 length: 15; CDR3 protein: CANPAGRRTRGTQYF
V gene: TRBV27; CDR3 length: 13; CDR3 protein: CASSLGGFTEAFF
V gene: TRBV19; CDR3 length: 14; CDR3 protein: CASSMWTDQETQYF
V gene: TRBV12-5; CDR3 length: 13; CDR3 protein: CASGLSVSYEQYF
V gene: TRBV9; CDR3 length: 15; CDR3 protein: CASSVVESRGGELFF
V gene: TRBV9; CDR3 length: 17; CDR3 protein: CASSVNIGQGGSTEAFF
V gene: TRBV6-4; CDR3 length: 15; CDR3 protein: CASSDTPQGLDGYTF
V gene: TRBV6-1; CDR3 length: 15; CDR3 protein: CASSERRDMNTEAFF